This T cell receptor (beta chain) stems from a study of CD8 T cells in ankylosing spondylitis. About this clonotype itself: Its target is not known.

General study results and limits: Significant enrichment of disease-linked clones was reportedly seen in matched ankylosing spondylitis synovial fluid. A TCR beta motif of about 8 highly homologous variants seemed to mark ankylosing spondylitis blood.

Scientists made TCR beta libraries using quantitative 5'-RACE with molecular barcodes. TCRdb reanalysed the 5' RACE reads using MiXCR and keeps one entry per CDR3 protein. This table has 100,000 to 150,000 distinct CDR3 sequences, roughly 17% appearing once. Per the germline V gene, CDR1 is MNHEY and CDR2 is SMNVEV (reference sequence). The V and J ends lost 7 bases and 6 bases, in that order; junction bases with no gene match: 6. This CDR3 has 15 residues. The sample comprised blood, either unsorted or a sorted T cell fraction (not recorded which). This receptor was obtained from a male donor with ankylosing spondylitis. The rearrangement uses TRBV27 and TRBJ2-2, with 12 positions matching TRBD2. The CDR3 loop is CASTTSGSMAGELFF. CDR3 DNA sequence: TGTGCCAGCACGACTAGCGGGAGCATGGCCGGGGAGCTGTTTTTT.